The rows below give T cell receptor beta chains drawn from one sample of a study of cytomegalovirus exposure and HLA in healthy donors. Data came from immunoSEQ multiplex PCR; TCRdb stores just in-frame clones and leaves some out. This table holds approximately 46,000 clones. The sequenced material came from PBMCs. Receptor source: a male donor in good health and CMV-seronegative. Both conserved end residues are part of each CDR3. D genes are given only for firm matches.

cdr3_length	v_call	d_call	j_call	cdr3_nt	cdr3_aa
13	TRBV6-1	-	TRBJ2-1	TGTGCCAGCAGTGTCGACTTCTACAATGAGCAGTTCTTC	CASSVDFYNEQFF
15	TRBV5-1	TRBD2	TRBJ2-7	TGCGCCAGCAGCTTGGGGGGGGGAGGGTCCTACGAGCAGTACTTC	CASSLGGGGSYEQYF
14	TRBV7-9	TRBD2	TRBJ2-1	TGTGCCAGCAGCTCCGGGAGGGTTTACAATGAGCAGTTCTTC	CASSSGRVYNEQFF
18	TRBV5-1	TRBD1	TRBJ2-7	TGCGCCAGCAGCCCGCCCCTCCGGGACAGGGAGAATCATGACGAGCAGTACTTC	CASSPPLRDRENHDEQYF
14	TRBV6-6	TRBD2	TRBJ2-7	TGTGCCAGCTCTACCCCCCCGGGAGGCTACGAGCAGTACTTC	CASSTPPGGYEQYF
17	TRBV19	TRBD2	TRBJ2-3	TGTGCCAGTAGTGTGCGTTCTGCACTAGCGGGAGCGGATACGCAGTATTTT	CASSVRSALAGADTQYF
12	TRBV30	-	TRBJ2-3	TGTGCCTGGAGCGAGAGGGGGGATACGCAGTATTTT	CAWSERGDTQYF
13	TRBV27	-	TRBJ2-6	TGTGCCAGCCGGGGATCTGGGGCCAACGTCCTGACTTTC	CASRGSGANVLTF
16	TRBV2	-	TRBJ2-3	TGTGCCAGCAGGGTGGGAGGACCTTCTAGCACAGATACGCAGTATTTT	CASRVGGPSSTDTQYF
16	TRBV5-1	TRBD1	TRBJ1-3	TGCGCCAGCAGCTTGGCGGGGACAGGGGTAGGAAACACCATATATTTT	CASSLAGTGVGNTIYF
15	TRBV19	TRBD2	TRBJ2-1	TGTGCCAGTAGCCCCGGGGGAGCGGGGTACAATGAGCAGTTCTTC	CASSPGGAGYNEQFF
13	TRBV10-3	-	TRBJ2-7	TGTGCCACGGGACCAGGGGGGCCCTACGAGCAGTACTTC	CATGPGGPYEQYF
11	TRBV9	-	TRBJ1-1	TGTGCCAGCAGCGCCCGGGGGGAAGCTTTCTTT	CASSARGEAFF
16	TRBV5-1	TRBD1	TRBJ1-2	TGCGCCAGCAGCGGGGGGACAGGGTGGAACAGCTATGGCTACACCTTC	CASSGGTGWNSYGYTF
16	TRBV5-1	TRBD1	TRBJ1-1	TGCGCCAGCAGCTGGGACAGGGGACAGAGGAACACTGAAGCTTTCTTT	CASSWDRGQRNTEAFF
13	TRBV2	-	TRBJ2-7	TGTGCCAGCAGTGTTAGCGGGACAGGGGAGCAGTACTTC	CASSVSGTGEQYF
15	TRBV11-2	-	TRBJ2-5	TGTGCCAGCAGCCCGACGGGCCAGCGGAGAGAGACCCAGTACTTC	CASSPTGQRRETQYF
13	TRBV10-3	-	TRBJ1-2	TGTGCCATCAGTGATGTAGGGGACTATGGCTACACCTTC	CAISDVGDYGYTF
14	TRBV14	TRBD2	TRBJ2-4	TGTGCCAGCAGCCCAGCGGGAGTGACAAACATTCAGTACTTC	CASSPAGVTNIQYF
12	TRBV2	-	TRBJ2-3	TGTGCCAGCAGTGAGGAGTTGGATACGCAGTATTTT	CASSEELDTQYF
17	TRBV28	TRBD1	TRBJ1-3	TGTGCCAGCAGTTATTCCGGGACAGGGAGAACTGGAAACACCATATATTTT	CASSYSGTGRTGNTIYF
14	TRBV5-4	TRBD1	TRBJ1-2	TGTGCCAGCAGCTTGGACCCGACAGGGGACGGCTACACCTTC	CASSLDPTGDGYTF
15	TRBV5-4	TRBD2	TRBJ2-1	TGTGCCAGCAGTCCCGGGACTAGCGTCTCCTATGAGCAGTTCTTC	CASSPGTSVSYEQFF
13	TRBV10-3	-	TRBJ2-1	TGTGCCATCAGTGAGTTTAGCCGGGGTGAGCAGTTCTTC	CAISEFSRGEQFF
15	TRBV27	TRBD2	TRBJ2-7	TGTGCCAGCAGTACCCTACGGGGGGGCTCCTCCGAGCAGTACTTC	CASSTLRGGSSEQYF
15	TRBV9	TRBD1	TRBJ2-7	TGTGCCAGCAGCGAGAGAGGGGGCCCCGATATGGAGCAGTACTTC	CASSERGGPDMEQYF
14	TRBV18	-	TRBJ2-7	TGTGCCAGCTCACCTTGGGACAACGCCTACGAGCAGTACTTC	CASSPWDNAYEQYF
12	TRBV5-6	TRBD1	TRBJ1-2	TGTGCCAGCAGCCAGACAGGGGACGGCTACACCTTC	CASSQTGDGYTF
16	TRBV11-2	-	TRBJ2-5	TGTGCCAGCAGCTTAGCCGGGGGTGGGGGGGCAGAGACCCAGTACTTC	CASSLAGGGGAETQYF
14	TRBV6-1	-	TRBJ1-5	TGTGCCAGCAAGCTCGGGGGACCCGACCAGCCCCAGCATTTT	CASKLGGPDQPQHF
11	TRBV20-1	-	TRBJ2-7	TGCAGTGCTAGAGAAGACTACGAGCAGTACTTC	CSAREDYEQYF
15	TRBV6-5	TRBD1	TRBJ2-2	TGTGCCAGCAGTTACGACAGGGGAAACACCGGGGAGCTGTTTTTT	CASSYDRGNTGELFF
16	TRBV9	TRBD2	TRBJ2-1	TGTGCCAGCAGCGATCGAAGCGGGGGGATTCACAATGAGCAGTTCTTC	CASSDRSGGIHNEQFF
18	TRBV28	-	TRBJ1-1	TGTGCCAGCAGTTCCCCTGCCTTTATTCACGGGTGGGACACTGAAGCTTTCTTT	CASSSPAFIHGWDTEAFF
16	TRBV7-2	TRBD2	TRBJ2-6	TGTGCCAGCAGCTCGCCGGGGGGATATGGGGCCAACGTCCTGACTTTC	CASSSPGGYGANVLTF
16	TRBV28	-	TRBJ2-7	TGTGCCAGCAGTTTTTTCCTGCGGCGGCGATCCTACGAGCAGTACTTC	CASSFFLRRRSYEQYF
18	TRBV11-2	TRBD1	TRBJ1-2	TGTGCCAGCAGCTCCCTACGAGGGGACAGGGGGCGACTCTATGGCTACACCTTC	CASSSLRGDRGRLYGYTF